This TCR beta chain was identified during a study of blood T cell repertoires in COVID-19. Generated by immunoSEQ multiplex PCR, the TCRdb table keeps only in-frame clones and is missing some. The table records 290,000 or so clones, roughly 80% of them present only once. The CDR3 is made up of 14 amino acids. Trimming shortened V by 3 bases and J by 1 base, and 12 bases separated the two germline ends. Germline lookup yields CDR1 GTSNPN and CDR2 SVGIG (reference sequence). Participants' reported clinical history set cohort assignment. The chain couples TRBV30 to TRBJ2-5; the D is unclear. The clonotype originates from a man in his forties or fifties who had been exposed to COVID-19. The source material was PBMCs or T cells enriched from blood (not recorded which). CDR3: CAWSTAALQETQYF. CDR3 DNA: TGTGCCTGGAGCACTGCGGCTCTCCAAGAGACCCAGTACTTC.